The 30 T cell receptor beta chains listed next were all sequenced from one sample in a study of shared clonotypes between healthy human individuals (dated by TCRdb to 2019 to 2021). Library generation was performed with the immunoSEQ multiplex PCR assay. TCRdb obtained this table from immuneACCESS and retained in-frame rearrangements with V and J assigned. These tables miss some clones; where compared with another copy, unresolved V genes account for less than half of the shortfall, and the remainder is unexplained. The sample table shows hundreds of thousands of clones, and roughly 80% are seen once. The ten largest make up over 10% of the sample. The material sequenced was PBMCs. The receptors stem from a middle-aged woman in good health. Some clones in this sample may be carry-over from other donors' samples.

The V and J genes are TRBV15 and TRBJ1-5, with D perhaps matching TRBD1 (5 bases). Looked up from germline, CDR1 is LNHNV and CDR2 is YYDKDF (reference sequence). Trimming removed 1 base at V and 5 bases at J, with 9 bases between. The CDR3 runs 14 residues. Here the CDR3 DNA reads TGTGCCACCAGCAGAGCCTTACAGGATCAGCCCCAGCATTTT. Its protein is CATSRALQDQPQHF.

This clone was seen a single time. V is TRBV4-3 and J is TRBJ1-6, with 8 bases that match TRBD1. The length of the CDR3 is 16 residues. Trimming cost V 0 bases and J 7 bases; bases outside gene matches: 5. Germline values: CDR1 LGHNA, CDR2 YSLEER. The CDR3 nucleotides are TGCGCCAGCAGCCAAGATCTGACAGGGGCCAATTCACCCCTCCACTTT. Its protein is CASSQDLTGANSPLHF.

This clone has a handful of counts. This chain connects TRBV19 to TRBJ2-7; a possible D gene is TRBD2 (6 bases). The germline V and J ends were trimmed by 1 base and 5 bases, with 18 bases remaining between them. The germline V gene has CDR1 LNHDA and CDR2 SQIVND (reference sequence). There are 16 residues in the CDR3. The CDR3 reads CASSIGAGTGEDEQYF. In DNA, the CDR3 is TGTGCCAGTAGTATAGGGGCTGGGACGGGGGAAGACGAGCAGTACTTC.

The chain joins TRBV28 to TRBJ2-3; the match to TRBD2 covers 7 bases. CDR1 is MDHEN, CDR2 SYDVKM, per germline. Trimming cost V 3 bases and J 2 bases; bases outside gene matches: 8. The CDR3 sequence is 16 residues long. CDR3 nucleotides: TGTGCCAGCAGTTTTAATCCCAGCGGGATCACAGATACGCAGTATTTT. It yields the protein CASSFNPSGITDTQYF.

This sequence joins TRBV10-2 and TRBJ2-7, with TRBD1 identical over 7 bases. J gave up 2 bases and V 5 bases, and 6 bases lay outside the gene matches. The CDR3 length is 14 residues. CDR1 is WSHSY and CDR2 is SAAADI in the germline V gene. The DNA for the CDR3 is TGCGCCAGCAGTCTCACGACAGGGCCCTACGAGCAGTACTTC. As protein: CASSLTTGPYEQYF.

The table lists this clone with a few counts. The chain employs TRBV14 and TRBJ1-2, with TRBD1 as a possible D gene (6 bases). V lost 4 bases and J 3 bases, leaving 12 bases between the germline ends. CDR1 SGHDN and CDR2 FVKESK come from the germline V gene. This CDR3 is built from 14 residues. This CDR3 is CASSRGAGDYGYTF. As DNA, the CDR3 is TGTGCCAGCAGCCGGGGGGCAGGAGACTATGGCTACACCTTC.

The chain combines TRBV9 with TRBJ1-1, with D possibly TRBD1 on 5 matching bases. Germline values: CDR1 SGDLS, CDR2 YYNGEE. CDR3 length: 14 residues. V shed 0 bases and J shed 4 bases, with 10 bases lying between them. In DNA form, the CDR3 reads TGTGCCAGCAGCGTAGCCCCAGGGACCACTGAAGCTTTCTTT. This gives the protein CASSVAPGTTEAFF. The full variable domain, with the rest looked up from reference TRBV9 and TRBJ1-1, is DSGVTQTPKHLITATGQRVTLRCSPRSGDLSVYWYQQSLDQGLQFLIQYYNGEERAKGNILERFSAQQFPDLHSELNLSSLELGDSALYFCASSVAPGTTEAFFGQGTRLTVV.

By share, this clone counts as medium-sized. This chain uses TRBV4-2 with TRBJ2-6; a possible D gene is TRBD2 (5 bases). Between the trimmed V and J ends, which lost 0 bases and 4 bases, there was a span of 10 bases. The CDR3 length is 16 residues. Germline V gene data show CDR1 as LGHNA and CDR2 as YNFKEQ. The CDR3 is CASSQDLGSGANVLTF. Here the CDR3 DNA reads TGTGCCAGCAGCCAAGATCTAGGGAGCGGGGCCAACGTCCTGACTTTC.

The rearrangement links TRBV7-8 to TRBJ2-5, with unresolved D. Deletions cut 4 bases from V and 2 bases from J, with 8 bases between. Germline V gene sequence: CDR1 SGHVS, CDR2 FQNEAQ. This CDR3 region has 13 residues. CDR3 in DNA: TGTGCCAGCAGCTCGGCCCAACAAGAGACCCAGTACTTC. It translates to CASSSAQQETQYF.

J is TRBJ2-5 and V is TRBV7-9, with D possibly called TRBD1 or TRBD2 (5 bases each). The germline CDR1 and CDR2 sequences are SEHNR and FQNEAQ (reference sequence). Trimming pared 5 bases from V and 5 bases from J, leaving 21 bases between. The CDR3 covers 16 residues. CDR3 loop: CASSPTGISGEETQYF. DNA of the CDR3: TGTGCCAGCAGCCCAACAGGAATTTCTGGGGAGGAGACCCAGTACTTC.

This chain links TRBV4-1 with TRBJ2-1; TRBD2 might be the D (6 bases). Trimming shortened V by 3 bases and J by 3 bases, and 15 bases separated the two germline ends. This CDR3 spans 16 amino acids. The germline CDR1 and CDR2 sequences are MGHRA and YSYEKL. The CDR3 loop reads CASSHRVAEVYNEQFF. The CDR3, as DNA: TGCGCCAGCAGCCACAGAGTAGCGGAGGTCTACAATGAGCAGTTCTTC.

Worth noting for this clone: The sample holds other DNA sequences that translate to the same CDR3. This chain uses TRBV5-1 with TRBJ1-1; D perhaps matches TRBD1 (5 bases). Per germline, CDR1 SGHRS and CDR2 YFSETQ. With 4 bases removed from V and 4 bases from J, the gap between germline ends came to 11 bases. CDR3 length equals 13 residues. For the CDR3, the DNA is TGCGCCAGCAGCCGTCAGGGTGGCACTGAAGCTTTCTTT. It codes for CASSRQGGTEAFF.

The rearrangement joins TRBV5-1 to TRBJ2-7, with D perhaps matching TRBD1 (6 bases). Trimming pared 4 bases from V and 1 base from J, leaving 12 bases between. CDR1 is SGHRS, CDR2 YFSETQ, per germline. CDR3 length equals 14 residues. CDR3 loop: CASSVTTGSYEQYF. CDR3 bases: TGCGCCAGCAGCGTCACGACAGGATCCTACGAGCAGTACTTC.

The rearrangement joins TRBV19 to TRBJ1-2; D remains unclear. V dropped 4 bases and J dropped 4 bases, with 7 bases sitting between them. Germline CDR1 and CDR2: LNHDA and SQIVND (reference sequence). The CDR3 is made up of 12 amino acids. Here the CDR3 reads CASSRQSYGYTF. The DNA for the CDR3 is TGTGCCAGTAGTAGGCAGAGCTATGGCTACACCTTC.

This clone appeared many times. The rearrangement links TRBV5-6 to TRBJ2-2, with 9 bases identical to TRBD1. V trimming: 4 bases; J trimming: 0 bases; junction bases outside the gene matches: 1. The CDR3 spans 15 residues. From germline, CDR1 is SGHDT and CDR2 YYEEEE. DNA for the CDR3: TGTGCCAGCAGCAGGGACAGGGCGAACACCGGGGAGCTGTTTTTT. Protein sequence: CASSRDRANTGELFF.

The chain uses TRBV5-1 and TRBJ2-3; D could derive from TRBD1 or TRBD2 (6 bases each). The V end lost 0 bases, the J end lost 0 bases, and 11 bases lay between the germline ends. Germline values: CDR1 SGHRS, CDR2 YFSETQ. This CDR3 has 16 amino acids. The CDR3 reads CASSLDGGLSTDTQYF. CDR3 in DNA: TGCGCCAGCAGCTTGGATGGGGGGCTGAGCACAGATACGCAGTATTTT.

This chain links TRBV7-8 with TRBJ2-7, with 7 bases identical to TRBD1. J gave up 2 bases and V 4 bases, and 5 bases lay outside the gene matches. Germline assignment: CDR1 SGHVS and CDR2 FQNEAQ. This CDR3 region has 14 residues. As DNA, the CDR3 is TGTGCCAGCAGCTACCAGGGACAGCCCTACGAGCAGTACTTC. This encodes CASSYQGQPYEQYF.

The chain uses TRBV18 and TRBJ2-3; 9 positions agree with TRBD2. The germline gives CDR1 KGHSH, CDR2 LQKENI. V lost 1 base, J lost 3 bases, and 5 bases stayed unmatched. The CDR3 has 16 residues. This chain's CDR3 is CASSPRLAGSTDTQYF. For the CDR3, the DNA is TGTGCCAGCTCACCACGTCTAGCGGGGTCGACAGATACGCAGTATTTT.

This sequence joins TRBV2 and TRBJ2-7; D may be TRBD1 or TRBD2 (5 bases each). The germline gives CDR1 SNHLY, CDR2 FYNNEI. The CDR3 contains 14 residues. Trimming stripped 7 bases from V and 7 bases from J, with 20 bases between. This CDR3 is CASMVGPTAREQYF. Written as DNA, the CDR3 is TGTGCCAGCATGGTGGGACCTACTGCTCGAGAGCAGTACTTC.

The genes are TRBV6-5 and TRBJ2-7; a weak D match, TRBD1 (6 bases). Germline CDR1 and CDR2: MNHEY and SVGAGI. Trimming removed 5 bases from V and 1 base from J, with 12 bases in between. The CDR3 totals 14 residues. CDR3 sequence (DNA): TGTGCCAGCAGTCCAGGGGTCTTATCCTACGAGCAGTACTTC. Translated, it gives CASSPGVLSYEQYF.

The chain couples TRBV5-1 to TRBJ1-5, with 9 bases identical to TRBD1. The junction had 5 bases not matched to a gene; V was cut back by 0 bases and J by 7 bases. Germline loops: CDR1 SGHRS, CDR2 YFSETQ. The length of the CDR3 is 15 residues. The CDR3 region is CASSLASGQGQPQHF. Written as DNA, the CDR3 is TGCGCCAGCAGCTTGGCCTCGGGACAGGGCCAGCCCCAGCATTTT. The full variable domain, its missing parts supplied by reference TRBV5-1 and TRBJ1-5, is KAGVTQTPRYLIKTRGQQVTLSCSPISGHRSVSWYQQTPGQGLQFLFEYFSETQRNKGNFPGRFSGRQFSNSRSEMNVSTLELGDSALYLCASSLASGQGQPQHFGDGTRLSIL.

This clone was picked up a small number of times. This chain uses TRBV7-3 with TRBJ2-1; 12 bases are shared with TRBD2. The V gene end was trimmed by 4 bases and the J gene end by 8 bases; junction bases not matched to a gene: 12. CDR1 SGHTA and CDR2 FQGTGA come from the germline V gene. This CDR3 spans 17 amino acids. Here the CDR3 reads CASSSTETSGSLDEQFF. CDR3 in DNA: TGTGCCAGCAGCTCTACCGAGACTAGCGGGAGTCTAGATGAGCAGTTCTTC.

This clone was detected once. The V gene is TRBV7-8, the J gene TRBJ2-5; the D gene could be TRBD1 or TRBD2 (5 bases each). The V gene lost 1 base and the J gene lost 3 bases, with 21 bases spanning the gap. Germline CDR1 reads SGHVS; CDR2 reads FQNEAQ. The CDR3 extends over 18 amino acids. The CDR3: CASSLGRDGIWGKETQYF. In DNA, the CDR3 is TGTGCCAGCAGCTTAGGCAGGGATGGGATTTGGGGGAAAGAGACCCAGTACTTC.

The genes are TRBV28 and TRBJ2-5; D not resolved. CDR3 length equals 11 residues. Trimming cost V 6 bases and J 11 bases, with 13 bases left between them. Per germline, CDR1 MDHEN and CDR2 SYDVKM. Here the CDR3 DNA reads TGTGCCAGCAGGAAAGGCGGAGAGCAGTACTTC. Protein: CASRKGGEQYF.

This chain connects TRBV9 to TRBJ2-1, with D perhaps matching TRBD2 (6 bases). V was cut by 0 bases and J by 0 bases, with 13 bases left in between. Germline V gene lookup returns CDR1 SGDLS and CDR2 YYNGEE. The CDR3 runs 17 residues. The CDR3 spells CASSVVAVPSSYNEQFF. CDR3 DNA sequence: TGTGCCAGCAGCGTAGTAGCGGTACCGAGCTCCTACAATGAGCAGTTCTTC.

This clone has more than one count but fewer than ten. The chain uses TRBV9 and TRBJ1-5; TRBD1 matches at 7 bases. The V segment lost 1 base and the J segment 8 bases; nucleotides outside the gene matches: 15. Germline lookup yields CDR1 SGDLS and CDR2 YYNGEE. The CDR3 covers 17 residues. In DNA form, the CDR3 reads TGTGCCAGCAGCGTATTACGGCGGAAGGGGGCGGGGGAGCCCCAGCATTTT. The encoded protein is CASSVLRRKGAGEPQHF. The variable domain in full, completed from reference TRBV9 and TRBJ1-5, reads DSGVTQTPKHLITATGQRVTLRCSPRSGDLSVYWYQQSLDQGLQFLIQYYNGEERAKGNILERFSAQQFPDLHSELNLSSLELGDSALYFCASSVLRRKGAGEPQHFGDGTRLSIL.

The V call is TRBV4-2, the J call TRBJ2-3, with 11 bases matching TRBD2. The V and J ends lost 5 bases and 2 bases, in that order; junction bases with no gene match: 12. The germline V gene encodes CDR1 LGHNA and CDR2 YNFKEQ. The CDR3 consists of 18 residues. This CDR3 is CASSATSGSAVSTDTQYF. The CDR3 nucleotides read TGTGCCAGCAGCGCCACTAGCGGGAGTGCCGTTTCCACAGATACGCAGTATTTT.

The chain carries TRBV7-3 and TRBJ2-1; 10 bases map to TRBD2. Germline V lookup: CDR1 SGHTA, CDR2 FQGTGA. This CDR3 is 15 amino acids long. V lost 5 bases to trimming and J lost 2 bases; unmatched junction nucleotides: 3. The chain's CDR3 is CASSQTSGPYNEQFF. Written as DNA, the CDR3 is TGTGCCAGCAGCCAGACTAGCGGGCCCTACAATGAGCAGTTCTTC.

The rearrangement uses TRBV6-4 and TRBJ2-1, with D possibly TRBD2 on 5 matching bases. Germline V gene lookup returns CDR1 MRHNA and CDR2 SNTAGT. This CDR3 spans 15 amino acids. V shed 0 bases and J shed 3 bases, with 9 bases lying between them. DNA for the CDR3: TGTGCCAGCAGTGACTCTGGCCGGGGCTACAATGAGCAGTTCTTC. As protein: CASSDSGRGYNEQFF.

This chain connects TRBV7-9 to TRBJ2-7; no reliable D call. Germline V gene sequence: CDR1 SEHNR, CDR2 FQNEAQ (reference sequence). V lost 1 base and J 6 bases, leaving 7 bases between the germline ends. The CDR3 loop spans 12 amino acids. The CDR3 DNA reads TGTGCCAGCAGCTTAGAAGTTAGCGAGCAGTACTTC. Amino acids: CASSLEVSEQYF.